The clone carrying this TCR beta chain was recorded only once. These data are taken from a study of graft-versus-host responses after intestinal transplantation. Repertoires were generated with immunoSEQ multiplex PCR, while TCRdb's copy carries only in-frame clones and drops some. This table holds roughly 23,000 clones, more than 90% found once. The germline CDR1 and CDR2 sequences are SGHKS and YYEKEE (reference sequence). V lost 1 base, J lost 2 bases, and 14 bases lay in between. The CDR3 sequence is 16 residues long. This TCR derives from a human patient who received an intestinal transplant, so some T cells may come from the graft donor. This specimen was PBMCs, taken approximately 39 days after intestinal transplant. The chain has TRBV5-5 and TRBJ2-3; D might be TRBD1 (5 bases). CDR3 DNA: TGTGCCAGCAGCTTGTCTTACAGGCACCTCACAGATACGCAGTATTTT. Residues: CASSLSYRHLTDTQYF.